A selection of T cell receptor beta chains follows, all from one sample in a study of early T cells in non-severe SARS-CoV-2 infection. TCRdb itself ran the 5' RACE reads through MiXCR, one entry per CDR3 protein. The repertoire holds tens of thousands of distinct CDR3 sequences, 6% to 7.5% seen once, with around 25% in the top ten. Sequencing used whole blood, obtained at baseline. The receptors here all came from an adult who was a healthcare worker with PCR-confirmed SARS-CoV-2 infection or an uninfected control (not recorded which). Each CDR3 is given with its conserved first and last residue. A D gene is named only where the DNA matches it firmly. Clone size, where shown, is once, few, many, or a class for clones that have expanded.

many	TRBV5-6	NA	TRBJ2-1	CASSLSYSGSSYNEQFF	TGTGCCAGCAGCCTGAGCTATAGCGGCAGCTCCTACAATGAGCAGTTCTTC
many	TRBV9	NA	TRBJ2-3	CASSVGRTDTQYF	TGTGCCAGCAGCGTGGGCCGCACAGATACGCAGTATTTT
few	TRBV18	NA	TRBJ2-7	CASSPFESQAHEQYF	TGTGCCAGCTCACCCTTCGAGTCCCAGGCCCACGAGCAGTACTTC
NA	TRBV27	NA	TRBJ2-5	CASSPLTGKETQYF	TGTGCCAGCAGCCCATTAACGGGGAAGGAGACCCAGTACTTC
NA	TRBV3-1	TRBD1	TRBJ1-1	CASSATGVDTEAFF	TGTGCCAGCAGCGCGACAGGGGTCGACACTGAAGCTTTCTTT
few	TRBV24-1	NA	TRBJ2-1	CATSDSGWGDNEQFF	TGTGCCACCAGTGATTCAGGGTGGGGGGACAATGAGCAGTTCTTC
many	TRBV6-1	NA	TRBJ2-1	CASSVSSSSYNEQFF	TGTGCCAGCAGTGTTAGCTCGAGCTCCTACAATGAGCAGTTCTTC
many	TRBV27	NA	TRBJ1-1	CASSLLQANTEAFF	TGTGCCAGCAGTTTGTTACAAGCGAACACTGAAGCTTTCTTT
many	TRBV30	NA	TRBJ2-7	CAWSPMGSTYEQYF	TGTGCCTGGAGCCCAATGGGGTCCACCTACGAGCAGTACTTC
many	TRBV6-5	TRBD1	TRBJ2-4	CASSRAGGTGNIQYF	TGTGCCAGCAGCCGGGCCGGAGGGACAGGGAACATTCAGTACTTC
few	TRBV7-9	TRBD2	TRBJ2-1	CASSLLGGLAGEQFF	TGTGCCAGCAGCTTATTAGGCGGACTAGCGGGTGAGCAGTTCTTC
few	TRBV5-6	NA	TRBJ1-5	CASSLGVNQPQHF	TGTGCCAGCAGCTTGGGTGTCAATCAGCCCCAGCATTTT
few	TRBV11-2	NA	TRBJ1-2	CASSLDSAGGSNRGTF	TGTGCCAGCAGCTTAGATTCGGCAGGAGGATCGAACCGAGGCACCTTC
NA	TRBV6-5	NA	TRBJ1-1	CASSPTRGLGTEAFF	TGTGCCAGCAGTCCTACCAGGGGTTTAGGCACTGAAGCTTTCTTT
few	TRBV29-1	NA	TRBJ1-1	CSYRGWSEAFF	TGCAGCTACAGAGGGTGGAGTGAAGCTTTCTTT
few	TRBV12-3/TRBV12-4	NA	TRBJ2-7	CASSLYISYEQYF	TGTGCCAGCAGTTTATACATATCGTACGAGCAGTACTTC
few	TRBV20-1	TRBD1	TRBJ2-7	CSARGDRVYEQYF	TGCAGTGCTAGAGGGGACAGGGTCTACGAGCAGTACTTC
few	TRBV3-1	NA	TRBJ2-7	CASSQKPSLGTLPYEQYF	TGTGCCAGCAGCCAGAAGCCAAGCCTCGGGACCTTGCCCTACGAGCAGTACTTC
few	TRBV30	NA	TRBJ2-7	CAWSTGTIYEQYF	TGTGCCTGGAGTACAGGGACAATCTACGAGCAGTACTTC
few	TRBV5-1	TRBD1	TRBJ1-3	CASSSDRAGNTIYF	TGCGCCAGCAGCTCGGACAGGGCGGGAAACACCATATATTTT
NA	TRBV3-2	NA	TRBJ2-2	CASEENTGELFF	TGTGCCAGCGAGGAAAACACCGGGGAGCTGTTTTTT
many	TRBV11-1	NA	TRBJ2-2	CASSKVGKPPTGELFF	TGTGCCAGCTCTAAGGTCGGGAAGCCCCCCACCGGGGAGCTGTTTTTT
few	TRBV6-2/TRBV6-3	TRBD1	TRBJ1-6	CASSGTENSPLHF	TGTGCCAGCTCCGGGACAGAAAATTCACCCCTCCACTTT
many	TRBV5-1	NA	TRBJ2-5	CASSANPTSQGRWYF	TGCGCCAGCAGCGCAAACCCGACCTCCCAGGGTCGGTGGTACTTC
many	TRBV4-2	NA	TRBJ2-1	CASSRRAENEQFF	TGTGCCAGCAGCCGAAGAGCGGAGAATGAGCAGTTCTTC
few	TRBV5-1	TRBD1	TRBJ2-4	CASTGTGNIQYF	TGCGCCAGCACAGGGACAGGAAACATTCAGTACTTC